The 11 T cell receptor beta chains below were found in one sample sequenced in a study of blood T cells in healthy people across ages. Alongside a J-beta primer mix, a sample-barcoded 5' primer served in a second PCR lasting roughly 7 to 11 cycles. Via MiXCR, TCRdb re-called the 5' RACE reads, giving one row per CDR3 protein. The data contain some 1.5 million distinct CDR3 sequences, approximately 30% of them seen just once; the ten biggest clones take up less than 9.5%. Sequencing was performed on blood. The receptors stem from a woman aged 25 to 39 in good health.

This clonotype was picked up many times. The J gene is TRBJ2-7, the V gene TRBV7-2; 12 bases fit TRBD2. Germline values: CDR1 SGHTA, CDR2 FQGNSA. Trimming cost V 2 bases and J 6 bases; bases outside gene matches: 11. There are 17 residues in the CDR3. For the CDR3, the DNA is TGTGCCAGCAGCTTATCCCTAGCGGGAGGGCCCTTGGGCGAGCAGTACTTC. As protein: CASSLSLAGGPLGEQYF.

The chain has TRBV7-9 and TRBJ1-1; TRBD1 might be the D (6 bases). Germline values: CDR1 SEHNR, CDR2 FQNEAQ (reference sequence). The CDR3 runs to 18 residues. V lost 5 bases and J lost 0, with 22 bases in between. This chain's CDR3 is CASSPGEGGGRMNTEAFF. The DNA for the CDR3 is TGTGCCAGCAGCCCGGGGGAGGGGGGAGGAAGGATGAACACTGAAGCTTTCTTT.

The chain recombines TRBV25-1 with TRBJ1-5; tentative D call: TRBD1 (5 bases). V lost 8 bases, J lost 5 bases, and 28 bases lay in between. The CDR3 totals 18 residues. Germline V gene lookup returns CDR1 MGHDK and CDR2 SYGVNS. The CDR3 DNA is TGTGCCAGCGGAACCTGTAAAAAGGACCTTTGGGGCGATCAGCCCCAGCATTTT. It encodes CASGTCKKDLWGDQPQHF.

The chain couples TRBV11-1 to TRBJ1-2, with a weak D call TRBD1 (5 bases). Germline CDR1 SGHAT, CDR2 FQDESV (reference sequence). The CDR3 runs to 11 residues. V gave up 6 bases and J gave up 7 bases, with 9 bases separating them. The CDR3 region has the DNA TGTGCCAGCAGTCACAGGTTTGGCTACACCTTC. Translation gives CASSHRFGYTF. Variable domain in full (rest from reference TRBV11-1 and TRBJ1-2): EAEVAQSPRYKITEKSQAVAFWCDPISGHATLYWYRQILGQGPELLVQFQDESVVDDSQLPKDRFSAERLKGVDSTLKIQPAELGDSAMYLCASSHRFGYTFGSGTRLTVV.

The chain carries TRBV5-1 and TRBJ2-4; a possible D gene is TRBD1 (5 bases). Per germline, CDR1 SGHRS and CDR2 YFSETQ. CDR3 size: 13 residues. Trimming pared 6 bases from V and 13 bases from J, leaving 20 bases between. As DNA, the CDR3 is TGCGCCAGCATGACAGTAGGGTACAATGAGCAGTACTTC. Amino acids: CASMTVGYNEQYF.

This clonotype came up many times. The CDR3: CASSEQGAKLYNEQFF. The CDR3 DNA is TGTGCCAGCAGTGAACAGGGGGCTAAACTATACAATGAGCAGTTCTTC. V and J are TRBV6-1 and TRBJ2-1, with 8 bases matching TRBD1. There are 16 residues in the CDR3. Trimming took 2 bases from V and 4 from J; bases not matched to a gene: 7. Germline CDR1 is MNHNS and CDR2 is SASEGT.

This clonotype was seen more than once but under ten times. At one end, the junction sequence differs from germline, possibly due to a read error. The chain uses TRBV2 and TRBJ1-1; no clear D gene. The germline V gene encodes CDR1 SNHLY and CDR2 FYNNEI. CDR3 size: 13 residues. The CDR3 is CAISLWGDTEVFF. The CDR3 DNA follows: TGTGCCATCAGCCTCTGGGGTGACACTGAAGTTTTCTTT.

J is TRBJ1-5 and V is TRBV6-1; TRBD1 aligns across 9 bases. The CDR3 is 14 residues long. V shed 6 bases, J shed 6 bases, and the junction held 6 bases outside the gene matches. Germline loops: CDR1 MNHNS, CDR2 SASEGT. CDR3 region: CASRIQGAGQPQHF. The CDR3, as DNA: TGTGCCAGCAGAATACAGGGGGCAGGTCAGCCCCAGCATTTT.

The CDR3 coding sequence is TGTGCCAGCAGCCAATCCCCTCTGGGGGCGTACTTC. Translated: CASSQSPLGAYF. The chain recombines TRBV3-1 with TRBJ2-5, with D possibly being TRBD1 (6 bases). The CDR3 covers 12 residues. Per the germline V gene, CDR1 is LGHDT and CDR2 is YNNKEL (reference sequence). Trimming removed 2 bases at V and 13 bases at J, with 14 bases between.

This clonotype was counted ten times or more. The chain uses TRBV5-1 and TRBJ1-2; D unclear. The ends were cut back, 1 base at V and 8 bases at J, with 9 bases in the middle. The germline V gene encodes CDR1 SGHRS and CDR2 YFSETQ. This CDR3 region has 12 residues. This CDR3 is CASSLNLGGYTF. The CDR3 DNA sequence: TGCGCCAGCAGCTTGAATTTGGGCGGCTACACCTTC.

The gene calls are TRBV5-1 and TRBJ1-2; D gene unclear. Trimming cost V 6 bases and J 6 bases, with 9 bases left between them. The CDR3 totals 11 residues. Germline values: CDR1 SGHRS, CDR2 YFSETQ. CDR3 protein: CASTEGHGYTF. As DNA, the CDR3 is TGCGCCAGCACCGAGGGCCATGGCTACACCTTC. The variable domain in full, completed from reference TRBV5-1 and TRBJ1-2, reads KAGVTQTPRYLIKTRGQQVTLSCSPISGHRSVSWYQQTPGQGLQFLFEYFSETQRNKGNFPGRFSGRQFSNSRSEMNVSTLELGDSALYLCASTEGHGYTFGSGTRLTVV.